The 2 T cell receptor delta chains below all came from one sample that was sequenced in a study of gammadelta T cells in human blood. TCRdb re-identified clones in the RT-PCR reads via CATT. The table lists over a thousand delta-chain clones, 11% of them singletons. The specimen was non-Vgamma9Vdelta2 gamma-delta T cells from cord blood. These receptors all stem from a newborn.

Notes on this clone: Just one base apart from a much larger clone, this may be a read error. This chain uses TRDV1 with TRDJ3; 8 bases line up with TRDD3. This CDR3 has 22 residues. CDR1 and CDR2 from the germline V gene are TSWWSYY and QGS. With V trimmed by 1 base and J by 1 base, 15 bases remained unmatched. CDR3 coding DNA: TGTGCTCTTGGGGAACCTGGGTGGCAGGGGGATAAAGGATCCTGGGACACCCGACAGATGTTTTTC. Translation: CALGEPGWQGDKGSWDTRQMFF.

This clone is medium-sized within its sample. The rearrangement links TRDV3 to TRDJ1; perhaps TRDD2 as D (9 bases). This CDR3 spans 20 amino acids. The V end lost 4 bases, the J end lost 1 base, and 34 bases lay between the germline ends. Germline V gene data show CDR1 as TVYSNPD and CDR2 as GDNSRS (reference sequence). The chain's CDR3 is CASAPPSYGYWGPFTDKLIF. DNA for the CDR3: TGTGCCTCCGCCCCTCCTTCCTACGGGTACTGGGGGCCCTTCACCGATAAACTCATCTTT.